This record looks at one T cell receptor beta chain sequence and its context. The data were obtained in a study of shared clonotypes between healthy human individuals. Study at large: Each donor had three CD4 naive, three CD4 memory, two CD8 naive and one CD8 memory plate.

Several immunoSEQ plates received, in even portions, the genomic DNA of each subset. As originally analysed: Junction-only sequences produced by ImmunoSEQ had no quality scores, so filtering differed. TCRdb's table, derived via immunoSEQ multiplex PCR, lists solely in-frame clones and lacks some. Clonal size and the V and J genes are those of that table, whereas D and trimming came from the DNA. The sample includes 2 million to 2.5 million clones, 93% of them seen just once. Germline V gene data show CDR1 as LNHDA and CDR2 as SQIVND (reference sequence). V was shortened by 5 bases and J by 0 bases, with 18 bases between the two germline ends. This CDR3 is 17 amino acids long.

This sequence originates from a man between 18 and 35 years old in good health. Some clones in this sample may be carry-over from other donors' samples. Source material: naive CD4+ T cells from PBMCs. Sample subset: CD45RA+ positively selected. This chain links TRBV19 with TRBJ2-3, with a tentative D call TRBD1 (5 bases). The CDR3 protein is CASSFSTGITSTDTQYF. CDR3 in DNA: TGTGCCAGTAGTTTCTCAACAGGAATTACTAGCACAGATACGCAGTATTTT.